This T cell receptor beta chain was captured in a study of T cell responses to AZD1222 COVID-19 vaccine. General study points: Repertoires were collected only later (after the peak T cell response had occurred). Per reports, nearly half of all spike-specific TCRs target regions that are unmutated in variants. Dominant at 160-218 and 743-854, vaccine-associated CD4 TCRs also spanned spike. The breadth and depth of Spike-specific TCRs increased once two AZD1222 doses had been given.

Germline CDR1 reads SGHKS; CDR2 reads YYEKEE (reference sequence). The CDR3 runs to 16 residues. The V gene end was trimmed by 2 bases and the J gene end by 7 bases; junction bases not matched to a gene: 9. Produced via immunoSEQ multiplex PCR; TCRdb's table is partial and in-frame only. The sample has 85,000 to 130,000 clones; around 89% are singletons. In the case of this clone: The antigen remains undetermined.

This receptor was identified in an adult in good health. V usage is TRBV5-5 and J usage is TRBJ2-7; 13 nucleotides agree with TRBD2. The starting material was peripheral blood, obtained on day 0 of AZD1222 vaccination. The CDR3, as DNA: TGTGCCAGCAGCTTACTAGCGGGGGGGCCCCCGTGGGAGCAGTACTTC. It is translated as CASSLLAGGPPWEQYF. Looking up the rest from reference TRBV5-5 and TRBJ2-7 gives the full variable domain: DAGVTQSPTHLIKTRGQQVTLRCSPISGHKSVSWYQQVLGQGPQFIFQYYEKEERGRGNFPDRFSARQFPNYSSELNVNALLLGDSALYLCASSLLAGGPPWEQYFGPGTRLTVT.